This record covers a single TCR beta chain. Profiled with immunoSEQ multiplex PCR; TCRdb holds only in-frame clones, not every one. The sample holds 65,000 to 95,000 clones, approximately 94% seen once. The sample is drawn from a study of T cell changes during pregnancy in multiple sclerosis. CDR1 and CDR2 from the germline V gene are SGHRS and YFSETQ. V dropped 4 bases and J dropped 5 bases, with 7 bases sitting between them. The CDR3 length is 12 residues. Specimen: peripheral blood, collected after pregnancy. The chain recombines TRBV5-1 with TRBJ2-1; D is unclear. The sequence derives from a female donor in good health, enrolled as a control in a pregnancy study. CDR3 in amino acids: CASSPDNNEQFF. CDR3 nucleotides: TGCGCCAGCAGCCCCGACAACAATGAGCAGTTCTTC.